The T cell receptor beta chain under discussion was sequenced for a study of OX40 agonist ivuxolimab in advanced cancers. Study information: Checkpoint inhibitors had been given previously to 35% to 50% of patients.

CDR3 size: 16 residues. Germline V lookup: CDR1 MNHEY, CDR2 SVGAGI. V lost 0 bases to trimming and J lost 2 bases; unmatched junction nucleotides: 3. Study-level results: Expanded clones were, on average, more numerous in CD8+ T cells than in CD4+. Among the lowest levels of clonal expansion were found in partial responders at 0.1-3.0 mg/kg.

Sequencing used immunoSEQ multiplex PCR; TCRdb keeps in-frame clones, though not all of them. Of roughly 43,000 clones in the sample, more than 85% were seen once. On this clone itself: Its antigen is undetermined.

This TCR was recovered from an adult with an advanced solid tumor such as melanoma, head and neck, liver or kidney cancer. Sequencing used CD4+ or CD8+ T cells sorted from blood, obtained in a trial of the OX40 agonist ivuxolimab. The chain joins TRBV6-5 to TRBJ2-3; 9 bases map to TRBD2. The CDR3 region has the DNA TGTGCCAGCAGTTACTCCCTAGCGGGATTCACAGATACGCAGTATTTT. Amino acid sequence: CASSYSLAGFTDTQYF.